The 8 T cell receptor beta chains presented below share a single source sample, sequenced in a study of OX40 agonist ivuxolimab in advanced cancers. The data were produced by immunoSEQ multiplex PCR, yet TCRdb's version contains in-frame clones alone and is incomplete. The profile shows fewer than 25,000 clones, 75% to 90% of them singletons. This sample comprised CD4+ or CD8+ T cells sorted from blood, obtained in a trial of the OX40 agonist ivuxolimab. The source of these receptors is an adult with an advanced solid tumor such as melanoma, head and neck, liver or kidney cancer.

The chain joins TRBV6-5 to TRBJ2-7; 8 bases are a match to TRBD1. Germline-derived CDR1 and CDR2 are MNHEY and SVGAGI. The CDR3 contains 14 residues. V dropped 5 bases and J dropped 2; count of bases not matched to a gene: 5. DNA of the CDR3: TGTGCCAGCAGTGCGTCACAGGGGGCCTACGAGCAGTACTTC. Its protein is CASSASQGAYEQYF.

This rearrangement joins TRBV13 to TRBJ2-7; maybe TRBD2 (6 bases). Germline V lookup: CDR1 PRHDT, CDR2 FYEKMQ (reference sequence). The CDR3 is made up of 15 amino acids. Trimming took off 3 bases at V and 3 bases at J, with 15 bases between the two ends. This chain's CDR3 is CASSLEGGRLYEQYF. The CDR3 DNA sequence: TGTGCCAGCAGCTTGGAGGGAGGACGCCTCTACGAGCAGTACTTC.

The genes are TRBV7-9 and TRBJ1-1, with D perhaps TRBD1 (5 bases). This CDR3 is 13 amino acids long. Germline CDR1 is SEHNR and CDR2 is FQNEAQ (reference sequence). Trimming took 3 bases from V and 8 from J, leaving 13 bases between them. The CDR3 is CASSFSGTLEAFF. CDR3 DNA: TGTGCCAGCAGCTTTTCCGGGACGCTGGAAGCTTTCTTT.

The rearrangement joins TRBV19 to TRBJ1-3, with 7 nucleotides matching TRBD1. CDR1 is LNHDA and CDR2 is SQIVND in the germline V gene (reference sequence). Trimming cost V 9 bases and J 0 bases; bases outside gene matches: 5. The CDR3 sequence is 14 residues long. The CDR3 protein is CASGQAGSGNTIYF. CDR3 nucleotide sequence: TGTGCCAGCGGACAGGCCGGCTCTGGAAACACCATATATTTT. Supplemented by reference TRBV19 and TRBJ1-3, the full variable domain reads DGGITQSPKYLFRKEGQNVTLSCEQNLNHDAMYWYRQDPGQGLRLIYYSQIVNDFQKGDIAEGYSVSREKKESFPLTVTSAQKNPTAFYLCASGQAGSGNTIYFGEGSWLTVV.

The chain combines TRBV7-3 with TRBJ1-4; tentatively, D is TRBD1 (5 bases). CDR1 SGHTA and CDR2 FQGTGA come from the germline V gene. The CDR3 consists of 16 residues. V was shortened by 3 bases and J by 4 bases, with 15 bases between the two germline ends. The chain's CDR3 is CASSFSGAGLNEKLFF. The CDR3, as DNA: TGTGCCAGCAGCTTCAGTGGGGCAGGGCTTAATGAAAAACTGTTTTTT.

V usage is TRBV13 and J usage is TRBJ2-2, with D perhaps TRBD2 (6 bases). V dropped 5 bases and J dropped 5 bases, with 12 bases sitting between them. This CDR3 is built from 14 residues. Germline V CDR1 and CDR2: PRHDT, FYEKMQ (reference sequence). The CDR3: CASSPWGETGELFF. The DNA of the CDR3 is TGTGCCAGCAGCCCGTGGGGGGAAACCGGGGAGCTGTTTTTT.

The chain has TRBV6-5 and TRBJ2-5, with D perhaps matching TRBD1 (5 bases). The CDR3 has 12 residues. The V and J ends lost 7 bases and 5 bases respectively, with 11 bases between them. Germline assignment: CDR1 MNHEY and CDR2 SVGAGI. CDR3 coding DNA: TGTGCCAGCACCGTAGCAGGGGAGACCCAGTACTTC. This sequence encodes CASTVAGETQYF.

The chain is built from TRBV6-5 and TRBJ1-1, with D uncertain. The CDR3 has 11 amino acids. The germline V gene encodes CDR1 MNHEY and CDR2 SVGAGI. Trimming left V 3 bases short and J 5 bases short, with 4 bases between. The CDR3 nucleotides read TGTGCCAGCAGTTATACTACTGAAGCTTTCTTT. Its protein product is CASSYTTEAFF.